The next 14 T cell receptor beta chains were all read from a single sample in a study of early T cells in non-severe SARS-CoV-2 infection. Using its own MiXCR run on the 5' RACE reads, TCRdb lists one record per CDR3 protein. The data show tens of thousands of distinct CDR3 sequences, over 9.5% seen once. The sample consisted of whole blood, taken at baseline. The receptors originated from an adult who was a healthcare worker with PCR-confirmed SARS-CoV-2 infection or an uninfected control (not recorded which).

In its sample, this clonotype was seen many times. The chain is built from TRBV21-1 and TRBJ1-5; TRBD1, the table's D call, was not compared with the DNA. TRBV21-1 is labeled a pseudogene. The CDR3 consists of 15 residues. CDR3 coding DNA: TGTGCCAGCCTCCCCGGGACAGGGGGGACTCAGCCCCAGCATTTT. Amino acids: CASLPGTGGTQPQHF.

In this sample, this clonotype turned up a few times. The V gene is TRBV12-3 or TRBV12-4, the J gene TRBJ2-7; 7 bases fit TRBD2. With 7 bases clipped from V and 2 bases from J, the junction kept 8 bases outside the gene matches. CDR3 size: 14 residues. In nucleotides, the CDR3 is TGTGCCAGCACTGTCAGCGGGAACGCCTACGAGCAGTACTTC. Protein: CASTVSGNAYEQYF.

At least ten counts were recorded for this clonotype. The J gene is TRBJ2-1, the V gene TRBV7-6; 8 nucleotides align to TRBD1. With V trimmed by 5 bases and J by 1 base, 4 bases remained unmatched. The CDR3 has 15 amino acids. Germline CDR1 and CDR2: SGHVS and FNYEAQ. This chain's CDR3 is CASSTDRGSYNEQFF. The CDR3 DNA sequence: TGTGCCAGCAGCACAGACAGGGGTTCCTACAATGAGCAGTTCTTC.

V and J are TRBV7-9 and TRBJ2-3, with D tentatively TRBD1 (5 bases). V dropped 5 bases and J dropped 5 bases, with 17 bases sitting between them. The germline CDR1 and CDR2 sequences are SEHNR and FQNEAQ (reference sequence). CDR3 length equals 15 residues. The CDR3 DNA follows: TGTGCCAGCAGCCAAAGCAGGGTTGAAGGAGATACGCAGTATTTT. This translates into CASSQSRVEGDTQYF.

This clonotype turned up a few times. The chain recombines TRBV5-1 with TRBJ2-3, with 11 nucleotides matching TRBD2. Germline CDR1 is SGHRS and CDR2 is YFSETQ. This CDR3 contains 17 residues. J gave up 1 base and V 0 bases, and 4 bases lay outside the gene matches. The chain's CDR3 is CASSLGVAGGGTDTQYF. Written as DNA, the CDR3 is TGCGCCAGCAGCTTGGGAGTAGCGGGAGGGGGCACAGATACGCAGTATTTT.

The sample holds many counts of this clonotype. This rearrangement joins TRBV18 to TRBJ2-7; no reliable D call. This CDR3 spans 13 amino acids. The V gene lost 5 bases and the J gene lost 2 bases, with 10 bases spanning the gap. The germline V gene has CDR1 KGHSH and CDR2 LQKENI. For the CDR3, the DNA is TGTGCCAGCTCAGCTGGGCCCCCCTACGAGCAGTACTTC. Translation gives CASSAGPPYEQYF.

This clonotype was found many times. The chain joins TRBV10-3 to TRBJ2-3; TRBD1 or TRBD2 may be the D gene (7 bases each). V lost 8 bases and J lost 2, with 11 bases in between. Germline V CDR1 and CDR2: ENHRY, SYGVKD. The length of the CDR3 is 13 residues. For the CDR3, the DNA is TGTGCCATCCAGGGGGGGCCCACAGATACGCAGTATTTT. Residues: CAIQGGPTDTQYF.

This clonotype was seen a handful of times. This chain connects TRBV7-6 to TRBJ1-2; no clear D. The CDR3 runs to 11 residues. V was clipped by 3 bases and J by 8 bases, with 7 bases between them. CDR1 SGHVS and CDR2 FNYEAQ come from the germline V gene. CDR3 residues: CASSFPEGYTF. The CDR3 DNA follows: TGTGCCAGCAGCTTTCCGGAGGGCTACACCTTC.

The chain joins TRBV28 to TRBJ2-3; maybe TRBD2 (6 bases). The CDR3 covers 14 residues. V dropped 4 bases and J dropped 5 bases, with 13 bases sitting between them. Germline V lookup: CDR1 MDHEN, CDR2 SYDVKM. In nucleotides, the CDR3 is TGTGCCAGCAGTTCCGGAGGGCCGGGAGATACGCAGTATTTT. Translating gives CASSSGGPGDTQYF.

In its sample, this clonotype was seen a few times. The chain links TRBV7-3 to TRBJ2-1; the match to TRBD2 covers 9 bases. The CDR3 is 15 residues long. Trimming at V came to 3 bases and at J to 8 bases, leaving 8 bases not matched to a gene. Germline loops: CDR1 SGHTA, CDR2 FQGTGA. The CDR3 region is CASSLGAGGFDEQFF. The CDR3 region has the DNA TGTGCCAGCAGCTTGGGAGCGGGAGGATTCGATGAGCAGTTCTTC.

V gene TRBV12-3 or TRBV12-4 combines with J gene TRBJ2-6, with 12 bases lining up with TRBD2. This CDR3 is 17 amino acids long. The V segment lost 7 bases and the J segment 2 bases; nucleotides outside the gene matches: 6. CDR3 bases: TGTGCCAGCAACCGACTAGCGGGAGCTGCTGGGGCCAACGTCCTGACTTTC. The encoded protein is CASNRLAGAAGANVLTF.

This clonotype has a handful of counts. The chain combines TRBV19 with TRBJ2-4; TRBD1 or TRBD2 may be the D gene (5 bases each). The V end lost 7 bases, the J end lost 1 base, and 14 bases lay between the germline ends. CDR1 LNHDA and CDR2 SQIVND come from the germline V gene (reference sequence). The length of the CDR3 is 15 residues. This CDR3 is CASIFFEGAKNIQYF. Here the CDR3 DNA reads TGTGCCAGTATCTTCTTCGAGGGGGCCAAAAACATTCAGTACTTC.

The J gene is TRBJ2-7, the V gene TRBV5-1; D uncertain. CDR1 is SGHRS, CDR2 YFSETQ, per germline. The CDR3 has 11 amino acids. V dropped 0 bases and J dropped 6 bases, with 4 bases sitting between them. The CDR3 DNA reads TGCGCCAGCAGCTTGGAATTCGAGCAGTACTTC. Residues: CASSLEFEQYF.

This clonotype was seen a few times. A read error may produce the germline difference seen at one junction end. The chain uses TRBV4-1 and TRBJ2-7; no clear D gene. Germline assignment: CDR1 MGHRA and CDR2 YSYEKL. CDR3 length: 15 amino acids. The CDR3 sequence: CASSQEYASVQERYF. CDR3 nucleotides: TGCGCCAGCAGCCAAGAGTACGCCAGCGTCCAGGAGCGGTACTTC.